This TCR beta chain was sequenced during a study of shared clonotypes between healthy human individuals. Using immunoSEQ multiplex PCR, the repertoire was profiled, and TCRdb retains in-frame clones only, with some absent. The profile shows some 1.5 million clones, approximately 98% of them singletons. The CDR3 loop spans 17 amino acids. With 2 bases removed from V and 0 bases from J, the gap between germline ends came to 14 bases. Germline values: CDR1 MNHNS, CDR2 SASEGT. This TCR was sampled from a man under 40 in good health. The V gene is TRBV6-1, the J gene TRBJ1-5; D is ambiguous. The sequenced sample was naive CD4+ T cells sorted from blood. Specified subset: CD45RA+ positively selected. CDR3 sequence: CASSEKGGPLSNQPQHF. CDR3 nucleotide sequence: TGTGCCAGCAGTGAAAAGGGCGGTCCCCTTAGCAATCAGCCCCAGCATTTT.